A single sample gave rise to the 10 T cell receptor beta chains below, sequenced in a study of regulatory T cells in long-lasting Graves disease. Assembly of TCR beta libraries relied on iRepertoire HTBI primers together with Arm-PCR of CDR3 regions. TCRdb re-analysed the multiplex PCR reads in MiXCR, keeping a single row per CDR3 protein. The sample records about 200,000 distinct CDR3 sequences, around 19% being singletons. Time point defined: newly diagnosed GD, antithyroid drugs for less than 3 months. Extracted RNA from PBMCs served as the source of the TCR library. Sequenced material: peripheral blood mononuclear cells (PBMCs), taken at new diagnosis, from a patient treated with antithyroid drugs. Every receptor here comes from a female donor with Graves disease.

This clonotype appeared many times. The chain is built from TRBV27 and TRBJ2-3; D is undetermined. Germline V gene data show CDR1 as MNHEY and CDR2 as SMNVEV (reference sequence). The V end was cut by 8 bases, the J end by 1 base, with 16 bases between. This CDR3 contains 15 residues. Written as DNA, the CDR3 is TGTGCCAGCCGCAATTGGAGTCGAGGCACAGATACGCAGTATTTT. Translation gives CASRNWSRGTDTQYF.

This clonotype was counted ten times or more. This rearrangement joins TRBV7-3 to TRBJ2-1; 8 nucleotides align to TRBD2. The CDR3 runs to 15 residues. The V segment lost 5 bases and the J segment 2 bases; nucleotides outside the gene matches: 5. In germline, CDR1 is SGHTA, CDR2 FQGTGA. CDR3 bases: TGTGCCAGCAGCGCAGCGGGAGAGCCCTACAATGAGCAGTTCTTC. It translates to CASSAAGEPYNEQFF. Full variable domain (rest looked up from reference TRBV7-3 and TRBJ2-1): GAGVSQTPSNKVTEKGKYVELRCDPISGHTALYWYRQSLGQGPEFLIYFQGTGAADDSGLPNDRFFAVRPEGSVSTLKIQRTERGDSAVYLCASSAAGEPYNEQFFGPGTRLTVL.

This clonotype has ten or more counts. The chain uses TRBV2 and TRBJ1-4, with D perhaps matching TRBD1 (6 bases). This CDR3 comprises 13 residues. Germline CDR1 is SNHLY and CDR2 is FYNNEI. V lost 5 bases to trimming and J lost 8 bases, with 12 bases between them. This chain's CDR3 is CASSPTGREKLFF. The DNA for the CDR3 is TGTGCCAGCAGTCCAACAGGGAGAGAAAAACTGTTTTTT.

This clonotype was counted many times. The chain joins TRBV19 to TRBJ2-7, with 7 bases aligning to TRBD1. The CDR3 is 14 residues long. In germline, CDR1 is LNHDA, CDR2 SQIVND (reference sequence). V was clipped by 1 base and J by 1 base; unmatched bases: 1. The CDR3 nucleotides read TGTGCCAGTAGTATAGGGACAGGATCCTACGAGCAGTACTTC. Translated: CASSIGTGSYEQYF.

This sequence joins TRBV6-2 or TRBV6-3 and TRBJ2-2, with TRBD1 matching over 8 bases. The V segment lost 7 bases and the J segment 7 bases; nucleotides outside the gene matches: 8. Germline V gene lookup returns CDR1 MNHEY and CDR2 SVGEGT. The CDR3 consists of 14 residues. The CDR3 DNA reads TGTGCCAGCATTCTGGGCAGGGGGCGCGGGGAGCTGTTTTTT. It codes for CASILGRGRGELFF.

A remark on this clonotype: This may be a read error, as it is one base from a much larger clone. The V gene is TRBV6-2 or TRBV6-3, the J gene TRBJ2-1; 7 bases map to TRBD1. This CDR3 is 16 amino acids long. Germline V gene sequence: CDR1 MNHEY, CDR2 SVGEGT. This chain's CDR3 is CASLGVGTETYNERFF. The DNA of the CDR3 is TGTGCCAGCCTAGGGGTGGGGACAGAGACCTACAATGAGCGGTTCTTC.

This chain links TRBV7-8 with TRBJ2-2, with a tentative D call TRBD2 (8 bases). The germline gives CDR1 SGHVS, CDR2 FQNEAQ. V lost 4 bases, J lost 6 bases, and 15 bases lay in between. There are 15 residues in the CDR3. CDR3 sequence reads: CASSSGTAGAGELFF. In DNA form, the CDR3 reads TGTGCCAGCAGCTCCGGGACAGCGGGAGCCGGGGAGCTGTTTTTT.

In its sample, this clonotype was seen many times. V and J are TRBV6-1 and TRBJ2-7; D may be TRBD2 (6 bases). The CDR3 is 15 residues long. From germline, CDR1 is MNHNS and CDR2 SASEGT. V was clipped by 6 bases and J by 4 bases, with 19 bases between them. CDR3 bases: TGTGCCAGCAGCCTTTACCGACCGGAGGGTTACGAGCAGTACTTC. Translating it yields CASSLYRPEGYEQYF.

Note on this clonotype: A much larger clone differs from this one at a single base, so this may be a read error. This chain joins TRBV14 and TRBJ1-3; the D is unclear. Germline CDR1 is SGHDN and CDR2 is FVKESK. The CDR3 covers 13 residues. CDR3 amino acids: CDSSYSSGNTIYF. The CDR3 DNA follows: TGTGACAGCAGCTACAGCTCTGGAAACACCATATATTTT.

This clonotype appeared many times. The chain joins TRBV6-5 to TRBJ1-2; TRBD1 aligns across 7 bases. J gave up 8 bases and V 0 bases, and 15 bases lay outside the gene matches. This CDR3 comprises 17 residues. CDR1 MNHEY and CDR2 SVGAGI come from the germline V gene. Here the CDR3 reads CASSYSRQGKRDRGYTF. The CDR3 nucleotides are TGTGCCAGCAGTTACTCGAGACAGGGAAAAAGAGACCGCGGCTACACCTTC.